The present T cell receptor (beta chain) was sequenced within a study of CD8+ T cells in alopecia areata. Across the study: Patients remained on tofacitinib for 6 to 18 months and then went 6 months without it. General study points: As there was one nonresponder, how baseline CD8+ expansion relates to response remains uncertain.

It was cDNA, reverse transcribed from extracted RNA, that served as the sequencing template. Some clones are missing from TCRdb's copy, which holds only in-frame ones; the method was immunoSEQ multiplex PCR. The data hold more than 150,000 clones, with approximately 49% observed a single time. Regarding treatment: oral pan-JAK inhibitor, 5-10 mg twice daily. The germline V gene encodes CDR1 SGHTA and CDR2 FQGTGA. This CDR3 is 14 amino acids long. The V and J ends lost 4 bases and 1 base respectively, with 10 bases between them. With regard to this clone: As yet, its antigen is unknown.

This sequence originates from a human donor with alopecia areata. V is TRBV7-3 and J is TRBJ2-5; D not resolved. This specimen was CD8+ T cells sorted from blood, taken between weeks 51 and 52, from a patient treated with tofacitinib. DNA for the CDR3: TGTGCCAGCAGCTCGGGCCCAGCCCAAGAGACCCAGTACTTC. Translation gives CASSSGPAQETQYF.